The source of this T cell receptor beta chain is a study of OX40 agonist ivuxolimab in advanced cancers. Study information: The dose-escalation group included hepatocellular carcinoma, melanoma, renal cell carcinoma and head and neck cancer. Study observations and caveats: Clonal expansion by week 6 occurred in CD4+ and CD8+ blood T cells (at 0.1 to 3.0 mg/kg).

Some clones are missing from TCRdb's copy, which holds only in-frame ones; the method was immunoSEQ multiplex PCR. This repertoire shows over 35,000 clones, 80% to 90% found once; its top ten account for roughly 40%. Autoimmune disease history or systemic immunosuppression disqualified patients. Comment on this clone: Its cognate antigen is unknown.

The sequences come from CD4+ or CD8+ T cells sorted from blood, collected in a trial of the OX40 agonist ivuxolimab. The sequence was obtained from an adult with an advanced solid tumor such as melanoma, head and neck, liver or kidney cancer.

CDR3 coding DNA: TGTGCCAGCAGTTCCCGGGCCGCTTTGAGCTCTGGAAACACCATATATTTT. It is translated as CASSSRAALSSGNTIYF. This chain connects TRBV11-2 to TRBJ1-3, with D hard to call. In germline, CDR1 is SGHAT, CDR2 FQNNGV. This CDR3 contains 17 residues. With 6 bases removed from V and 0 bases from J, the gap between germline ends came to 18 bases.